What follows are 24 T cell receptor beta chains derived from one specimen sequenced in a study of beta chain features in type 1 diabetes. Expressed TCRB transcripts were sequenced because the isolated RNA had all been reverse transcribed beforehand. Sequenced by immunoSEQ multiplex PCR; TCRdb stores in-frame clones only, minus some. This sample carries about 99,000 clones, around 30% of them seen once, and the ten largest clones take roughly 0.5%. Study-wide findings and caveats: There was a moderate but significant shortening of TCRB CDR3s in all four CD4+ subsets of Type 1 diabetes patients.

Antigens of these TCRs are unknown. Sequencing was done on a sample of central memory CD4+ T cells from blood. Every receptor here comes from a woman aged 18 to 35 with type 1 diabetes.

The V gene is TRBV10-3, the J gene TRBJ2-2; TRBD2 is a possible D gene (6 bases). V was clipped by 3 bases and J by 5 bases, with 10 bases between them. There are 14 residues in the CDR3. The germline CDR1 and CDR2 sequences are ENHRY and SYGVKD. CDR3 DNA: TGTGCCATCAGTGATAGCCGGGGGACCGGGGAGCTGTTTTTT. Its translation: CAISDSRGTGELFF.

The chain uses TRBV7-2 and TRBJ2-7, with D possibly being TRBD2 (5 bases). Per germline, CDR1 SGHTA and CDR2 FQGNSA. Trimming stripped 8 bases from V and 3 bases from J, with 20 bases between. The CDR3 runs to 15 residues. The CDR3 coding sequence is TGTGCCAGCCCCGGCTGGATAGCGTTTAACTACGAGCAGTACGTC. This gives the protein CASPGWIAFNYEQYV.

This clone was seen only a few times. The CDR3 is CASSLAGAEKLFF. The CDR3 DNA follows: TGTGCCAGCAGCTTAGCAGGAGCTGAAAAACTGTTTTTT. The V call is TRBV7-9, the J call TRBJ1-4, with unresolved D. The CDR3 is 13 amino acids. V lost 0 bases to trimming and J lost 7 bases, with 6 bases between them. Germline V gives CDR1 SEHNR, CDR2 FQNEAQ (reference sequence).

The chain links TRBV2 to TRBJ2-2, with D unresolved. The CDR3 runs to 12 residues. The germline V and J ends were trimmed by 6 bases and 6 bases, with 8 bases remaining between them. Per germline, CDR1 SNHLY and CDR2 FYNNEI. The CDR3 DNA reads TGTGCCAGCAGATTGTCGGCCGGGGAGCTGTTTTTT. It is translated as CASRLSAGELFF.

The rearrangement uses TRBV2 and TRBJ2-5; the match to TRBD2 covers 15 bases. Germline V gene data show CDR1 as SNHLY and CDR2 as FYNNEI. Trimming at V came to 6 bases and at J to 5 bases, leaving 4 bases not matched to a gene. The CDR3 totals 15 residues. The CDR3 DNA is TGTGCCAGCAGCCAGGGACTAGCGGGAGGTGAGACCCAGTACTTC. Translation gives CASSQGLAGGETQYF.

This chain uses TRBV7-3 with TRBJ2-1; unclear D gene. The length of the CDR3 is 12 residues. The V gene lost 3 bases and the J gene lost 7 bases, with 7 bases spanning the gap. Germline V CDR1 and CDR2: SGHTA, FQGTGA. The CDR3 loop reads CASSFVLNEQFF. Here the CDR3 DNA reads TGTGCCAGCAGCTTCGTACTTAATGAGCAGTTCTTC.

This clone turned up a few times. The chain's CDR3 is CAWSNGQRRSLNTEAFF. CDR3 sequence (DNA): TGTGCCTGGAGTAACGGACAGAGGCGAAGCCTCAACACTGAAGCTTTCTTT. The chain has TRBV30 and TRBJ1-1; D is perhaps TRBD1 (6 bases). Trimming cost V 2 bases and J 2 bases, with 21 bases left between them. This CDR3 is built from 17 residues. Germline V gene data show CDR1 as GTSNPN and CDR2 as SVGIG (reference sequence).

The chain joins TRBV5-1 to TRBJ1-4, with unresolved D. This CDR3 contains 14 residues. V lost 5 bases to trimming and J lost 5 bases, with 13 bases between them. In germline, CDR1 is SGHRS, CDR2 YFSETQ. This chain's CDR3 is CASRHDTGNEKLFF. Written as DNA, the CDR3 is TGCGCCAGCAGACATGACACGGGAAATGAAAAACTGTTTTTT.

The sample holds a few counts of this clone. The V and J genes are TRBV19 and TRBJ1-1, with D perhaps matching TRBD1 (5 bases). V gave up 5 bases and J gave up 3 bases, with 13 bases separating them. CDR3 length: 14 residues. Germline V lookup: CDR1 LNHDA, CDR2 SQIVND (reference sequence). The CDR3 region is CASSLVWGDTEAFF. The CDR3 nucleotides are TGTGCCAGTAGTTTGGTTTGGGGGGACACTGAAGCTTTCTTT.

This clone has just a few counts. This chain connects TRBV29-1 to TRBJ2-5, with D perhaps TRBD2 (6 bases). The germline V gene encodes CDR1 SQVTM and CDR2 ANQGSEA. The ends were cut back, 7 bases at V and 1 base at J, with 13 bases in the middle. The CDR3 has 13 residues. The CDR3 spells CSARRGLQETQYF. The CDR3 coding sequence is TGCAGCGCCCGGCGGGGACTCCAAGAGACCCAGTACTTC.

V usage is TRBV4-1 and J usage is TRBJ2-1; 11 positions agree with TRBD2. V dropped 1 base and J dropped 9; count of bases not matched to a gene: 5. The germline V gene has CDR1 MGHRA and CDR2 YSYEKL. The CDR3 has 15 residues. This CDR3 reads CASSQGLAGGIEQFF. The CDR3, as DNA: TGCGCCAGCAGCCAAGGGCTAGCGGGAGGTATTGAGCAGTTCTTC.

The V call is TRBV9, the J call TRBJ2-3, with 11 bases identical to TRBD2. CDR1 and CDR2 from the germline V gene are SGDLS and YYNGEE. The CDR3 consists of 15 residues. V gave up 0 bases and J gave up 5 bases; unmatched junction bases: 2. CDR3 sequence: CASSVALAGGDTQYF. The CDR3 coding sequence is TGTGCCAGCAGCGTAGCCCTAGCGGGAGGAGATACGCAGTATTTT.

This chain uses TRBV5-6 with TRBJ2-7; possibly TRBD1 for D (5 bases). Trimming stripped 4 bases from V and 6 bases from J, with 14 bases between. In germline, CDR1 is SGHDT, CDR2 YYEEEE. This CDR3 contains 13 residues. This CDR3 is CASSVQASLEQYF. In DNA, the CDR3 is TGTGCCAGCAGCGTACAGGCATCCCTCGAGCAGTACTTC.

This clone was observed a handful of times. This chain uses TRBV28 with TRBJ2-4, with 10 bases aligning to TRBD2. CDR1 and CDR2 (germline): MDHEN, SYDVKM. J lost 2 bases, V lost 6 bases, and 4 bases had no gene match. The CDR3 has 15 residues. This CDR3 reads CASSNSGRTKNIQYF. CDR3 DNA: TGTGCCAGCAGCAATAGCGGGAGGACCAAAAACATTCAGTACTTC.

V gene TRBV7-6 combines with J gene TRBJ2-5; the match to TRBD2 covers 11 bases. The CDR3 spans 14 residues. Germline CDR1 and CDR2: SGHVS and FNYEAQ. J lost 5 bases, V lost 6 bases, and 5 bases had no gene match. CDR3 in amino acids: CASSPSGRRETQYF. The CDR3 DNA reads TGTGCCAGCAGTCCTAGCGGGAGGAGGGAGACCCAGTACTTC. The full variable domain, rest sourced from reference TRBV7-6 and TRBJ2-5, is GAGVSQSPRYKVTKRGQDVALRCDPISGHVSLYWYRQALGQGPEFLTYFNYEAQQDKSGLPNDRFSAERPEGSISTLTIQRTEQRDSAMYRCASSPSGRRETQYFGPGTRLLVL.

This clone was detected only once. The rearrangement uses TRBV6-5 and TRBJ2-3, with 7 bases matching TRBD1. Trimming took 8 bases from V and 1 from J; bases not matched to a gene: 6. Germline V gene sequence: CDR1 MNHEY, CDR2 SVGAGI. The CDR3 has 14 residues. The CDR3 nucleotides read TGTGCCAGCGGATCCGGGACAGGCACAGATACGCAGTATTTT. This sequence encodes CASGSGTGTDTQYF.

The chain carries TRBV5-4 and TRBJ2-5; tentatively, D is TRBD1 (6 bases). Trimming stripped 4 bases from V and 1 base from J, with 11 bases between. Germline V lookup: CDR1 SGHNT, CDR2 YYREEE (reference sequence). CDR3 length: 14 amino acids. The CDR3 protein is CASSERQAQETQYF. CDR3 nucleotides: TGTGCCAGCAGCGAGCGACAGGCCCAAGAGACCCAGTACTTC. Full variable domain (rest looked up from reference TRBV5-4 and TRBJ2-5): ETGVTQSPTHLIKTRGQQVTLRCSSQSGHNTVSWYQQALGQGPQFIFQYYREEENGRGNFPPRFSGLQFPNYSSELNVNALELDDSALYLCASSERQAQETQYFGPGTRLLVL.

There are a few counts of this clone. The chain links TRBV2 to TRBJ2-3; D remains ambiguous. V was pared by 8 bases and J by 6 bases, with 12 bases between. This CDR3 has 12 residues. Germline assignment: CDR1 SNHLY and CDR2 FYNNEI. CDR3 sequence: CASAYSRDTQYF. CDR3 bases: TGTGCCAGCGCCTATTCCAGGGATACGCAGTATTTT.

This chain joins TRBV7-2 and TRBJ2-3, with a tentative D call TRBD1 (6 bases). CDR1 is SGHTA, CDR2 FQGNSA, per germline. The CDR3 is made up of 14 amino acids. The V gene lost 5 bases and the J gene lost 0 bases, with 9 bases spanning the gap. For the CDR3, the DNA is TGTGCCAGCAGCCGCGGACAGAGCACAGATACGCAGTATTTT. Protein product: CASSRGQSTDTQYF.

The gene calls are TRBV11-3 and TRBJ2-7, with 7 bases matching TRBD2. The J segment lost 6 bases and the V segment lost 5 bases, leaving 13 bases of the junction unmatched. This CDR3 has 15 amino acids. The germline gives CDR1 SGHNT, CDR2 YENEEA. CDR3 amino acids: CASSPPGEGRVEQYV. The CDR3, as DNA: TGTGCCAGCAGCCCACCCGGGGAGGGCCGGGTCGAGCAGTACGTC.

V and J are TRBV18 and TRBJ1-1; TRBD1 matches 7 bases. Germline loops: CDR1 KGHSH, CDR2 LQKENI. V gave up 0 bases and J gave up 2 bases; unmatched junction bases: 12. There are 18 residues in the CDR3. The CDR3 nucleotides are TGTGCCAGCTCACCACCTCGATACACAGGGGCTAAAAACACTGAAGCTTTCTTT. It yields the protein CASSPPRYTGAKNTEAFF.

There are a few counts of this clone. V usage is TRBV10-3 and J usage is TRBJ1-4, with 10 bases identical to TRBD1. The V and J ends lost 6 bases and 5 bases, in that order; junction bases with no gene match: 3. Per the germline V gene, CDR1 is ENHRY and CDR2 is SYGVKD. This CDR3 spans 14 amino acids. This chain's CDR3 is CAISDRGLNEKLFF. The CDR3 DNA follows: TGTGCCATCAGCGACAGGGGGCTAAATGAAAAACTGTTTTTT.

For this clone: Other DNA sequences in this specimen translate into the identical CDR3. The chain carries TRBV9 and TRBJ2-1; D might be TRBD2 (6 bases). Germline V lookup: CDR1 SGDLS, CDR2 YYNGEE. Trimming took 0 bases from V and 0 from J, leaving 10 bases between them. The CDR3 runs to 16 residues. The CDR3 DNA reads TGTGCCAGCAGCGTAGGGGTCGGGAGCTCCTACAATGAGCAGTTCTTC. Its protein is CASSVGVGSSYNEQFF.

The table lists this clone with a few counts. This rearrangement joins TRBV10-1 to TRBJ2-3; D unclear. With 2 bases removed from V and 0 bases from J, the gap between germline ends came to 3 bases. Germline V gives CDR1 WNHNN, CDR2 SYGVQD (reference sequence). This CDR3 comprises 13 residues. The CDR3 region is CASSEQSTDTQYF. CDR3 DNA: TGCGCCAGCAGTGAGCAAAGCACAGATACGCAGTATTTT.